These T cell receptor beta chains were read from a single sample in a study of cytomegalovirus exposure and HLA in healthy donors. Profiling relied on immunoSEQ multiplex PCR, and the TCRdb table lists in-frame clones only, not all of them. The repertoire has 100,000 to 120,000 clones, roughly 90% of them found once; the top ten carry over 1.1%. Sequences were obtained from PBMCs. All receptors come from a woman aged 30 to 39 in good health and CMV-seropositive. Both conserved end residues are part of each CDR3. Each record gives: D gene, J gene, clone size, V gene, CDR3 protein, CDR3 DNA. A D gene is named only where the DNA matches it firmly. The size field is filled for only some rows; it gives once, few, many or a size class.

TRBD2 | TRBJ2-5 | once | TRBV5-4 | CASSLGPSAGGSGETQYF | TGTGCCAGCAGCTTGGGCCCCTCGGCGGGGGGAAGCGGGGAGACCCAGTACTTC
TRBD1 | TRBJ1-1 | once | TRBV7-9 | CASSLVRTGPRTEAFF | TGTGCCAGCAGCTTAGTGAGGACAGGGCCCAGGACTGAAGCTTTCTTT
. | TRBJ2-7 | . | TRBV5-4 | CASSLAPTYEQYF | TGTGCCAGCAGCTTGGCTCCTACCTACGAGCAGTACTTC
TRBD1 | TRBJ1-2 | . | TRBV7-9 | CASSITGAGAGYTF | TGTGCCAGCAGCATAACAGGGGCAGGAGCTGGCTACACCTTC
. | TRBJ2-1 | . | TRBV4-1 | CASSQGSYNEQFF | TGCGCCAGCAGCCAAGGCAGCTACAATGAGCAGTTCTTC
TRBD1 | TRBJ2-5 | . | TRBV28 | CASSPTTGGTWETQYF | TGTGCCAGCAGTCCGACCACAGGGGGAACCTGGGAGACCCAGTACTTC
. | TRBJ1-3 | . | TRBV7-9 | CASSLSVPSSGNTIYF | TGTGCCAGCAGCTTATCGGTTCCGAGCTCTGGAAACACCATATATTTT
. | TRBJ2-1 | . | TRBV18 | CASSPMLENNEQFF | TGTGCCAGCTCACCTATGCTAGAGAACAATGAGCAGTTCTTC
TRBD1 | TRBJ1-1 | . | TRBV27 | CASSSTRQGAAFF | TGTGCCAGCAGCTCTACCCGACAGGGGGCGGCTTTCTTT
TRBD2 | TRBJ2-1 | . | TRBV28 | CASSTWTSGSDEQFF | TGTGCCAGCAGTACATGGACTAGCGGGAGCGATGAGCAGTTCTTC
. | TRBJ2-1 | . | TRBV27 | CASSLYVHNEQFF | TGTGCCAGCAGTTTGTATGTCCACAATGAGCAGTTCTTC
. | TRBJ1-1 | . | TRBV19 | CASSIAGSVMNTEAFF | TGTGCCAGTAGTATAGCCGGGAGTGTAATGAACACTGAAGCTTTCTTT
TRBD1 | TRBJ2-7 | . | TRBV5-5 | CASSFTGTGSYEQYF | TGTGCCAGCAGCTTTACCGGGACAGGGTCCTACGAGCAGTACTTC
. | TRBJ2-3 | . | TRBV13 | CASSSGYVADTQYF | TGTGCCAGCAGCTCAGGATATGTTGCAGATACGCAGTATTTT
TRBD1 | TRBJ2-3 | . | TRBV19 | CASSTGQGRDTQYF | TGTGCCAGTAGTACCGGACAGGGTAGAGATACGCAGTATTTT
. | TRBJ2-3 | . | TRBV9 | CASSVSPTDTQYF | TGTGCCAGCAGCGTTAGCCCCACAGATACGCAGTATTTT
. | TRBJ2-1 | . | TRBV4-3 | CASSQDAAPAGNEQFF | TGCGCCAGCAGCCAAGATGCAGCCCCAGCAGGGAATGAGCAGTTCTTC
TRBD2 | TRBJ2-2 | . | TRBV6-5 | CASRGGLATGELFF | TGTGCCAGCAGGGGTGGACTAGCGACCGGGGAGCTGTTTTTT
. | TRBJ2-2 | . | TRBV7-2 | CASSLDPSNTGELFF | TGTGCCAGCAGCTTAGATCCTAGCAACACCGGGGAGCTGTTTTTT
. | TRBJ2-7 | . | TRBV30 | CAWRGGRGGSYEQYF | TGTGCCTGGAGAGGGGGCAGGGGAGGCTCCTACGAGCAGTACTTC
. | TRBJ2-5 | once | TRBV7-8 | CASSFRRSGAWETQYF | TGTGCCAGCAGCTTCCGAAGATCGGGTGCGTGGGAGACCCAGTACTTC
. | TRBJ2-1 | . | TRBV5-1 | CASSLAGGPSYNEQFF | TGCGCCAGCAGCTTGGCGGGGGGCCCCTCCTACAATGAGCAGTTCTTC
. | TRBJ2-1 | . | TRBV28 | CASSPGLPYNEQFF | TGTGCCAGCAGTCCGGGACTTCCTTACAATGAGCAGTTCTTC
. | TRBJ2-7 | . | TRBV7-3 | CASSPQGTGPYEQYF | TGTGCCAGCAGCCCCCAAGGAACTGGGCCCTACGAGCAGTACTTC
TRBD2 | TRBJ2-3 | . | TRBV4-1 | CASSPSGGAPTDTQYF | TGCGCCAGCAGCCCTAGCGGGGGGGCCCCCACAGATACGCAGTATTTT
TRBD1 | TRBJ1-3 | . | TRBV9 | CASSPRDRGDTIYF | TGTGCCAGCAGCCCACGGGACAGGGGAGACACCATATATTTT
TRBD2 | TRBJ2-7 | . | TRBV6-1 | CASSPEFRTSGEQYF | TGTGCCAGCAGTCCCGAATTTAGGACTAGCGGCGAGCAGTACTTC
TRBD2 | TRBJ2-7 | . | TRBV14 | CASSLRPGLAGSSYEQYF | TGTGCCAGCAGCCTTCGACCAGGACTAGCGGGGAGCTCCTACGAGCAGTACTTC
TRBD2 | TRBJ2-7 | . | TRBV7-2 | CASSRGREAVYEQYF | TGTGCCAGCAGCCGAGGGCGGGAGGCCGTCTACGAGCAGTACTTC
TRBD1 | TRBJ2-7 | . | TRBV23-1 | CASSQSTGGSAQTRGSEQYF | TGCGCCAGCAGTCAATCGACAGGGGGCTCGGCCCAGACAAGGGGTTCCGAGCAGTACTTC
TRBD1 | TRBJ1-4 | . | TRBV2 | CASSGITGVEKLFF | TGTGCCAGCAGTGGCATTACAGGGGTTGAAAAACTGTTTTTT
TRBD1 | TRBJ1-2 | . | TRBV29-1 | CSVRQGIRYGYTF | TGCAGCGTGAGACAGGGGATTAGGTATGGCTACACCTTC
TRBD1 | TRBJ2-5 | . | TRBV13 | CASSYDRVETQYF | TGTGCCAGCAGCTACGACAGGGTGGAGACCCAGTACTTC
TRBD2 | TRBJ2-1 | . | TRBV6-6 | CASSYGTSLSEEQFF | TGTGCCAGCAGTTACGGGACTAGCCTATCAGAGGAGCAGTTCTTC
. | TRBJ2-7 | . | TRBV18 | CASSPGLYEQYF | TGTGCCAGCTCACCAGGCCTCTACGAGCAGTACTTC
TRBD1 | TRBJ1-2 | . | TRBV29-1 | CSVNDRDRGEYGYTF | TGCAGCGTTAATGATAGGGACAGGGGCGAATATGGCTACACCTTC
. | TRBJ1-4 | . | TRBV19 | CASSSGFAANEKLFF | TGTGCCAGTAGTTCCGGGTTCGCGGCTAATGAAAAACTGTTTTTT
. | TRBJ1-1 | . | TRBV18 | CASSPREGANTEAFF | TGTGCCAGCTCACCACGGGAAGGGGCGAACACTGAAGCTTTCTTT
. | TRBJ1-4 | . | TRBV5-1 | CASSLIQGQGEKLFF | TGCGCCAGCAGCCTGATTCAGGGTCAGGGTGAAAAACTGTTTTTT
. | TRBJ1-6 | . | TRBV21-1 | CASSKRWGQGAYGDNSPLHF | .
. | TRBJ1-4 | . | TRBV7-6 | CASSATGTTNEKLFF | TGTGCCAGCAGCGCTACAGGGACAACTAATGAAAAACTGTTTTTT
. | TRBJ1-2 | . | TRBV28 | CASQRAAGYTF | TGTGCCAGCCAGAGGGCCGCTGGCTACACCTTC
. | TRBJ2-4 | . | TRBV6-5 | CASRPTGVAKNIQYF | TGTGCCAGCAGACCCACGGGGGTAGCCAAAAACATTCAGTACTTC
TRBD2 | TRBJ2-7 | . | TRBV4-3 | CASSQAGRTSVNEQYF | TGCGCCAGCAGCCAAGCGGGCCGGACTAGCGTCAACGAGCAGTACTTC
. | TRBJ2-3 | . | TRBV7-2 | CASSLFRGTDTQYF | TGTGCCAGCAGCTTATTTCGCGGCACAGATACGCAGTATTTT
TRBD1 | TRBJ1-2 | . | TRBV25-1 | CASSGYRGGSYGYTF | TGTGCCAGCAGTGGTTACAGGGGGGGTAGCTATGGCTACACCTTC
. | TRBJ2-5 | . | TRBV5-4 | CASSPRGALETQYF | TGTGCCAGCAGCCCCCGCGGGGCCCTGGAGACCCAGTACTTC
TRBD1 | TRBJ1-4 | . | TRBV25-1 | CASMGQNEKLFF | TGTGCCAGCATGGGACAGAATGAAAAACTGTTTTTT
TRBD2 | TRBJ2-1 | . | TRBV9 | CASSVGSSGGAVEQFF | TGTGCCAGCAGCGTAGGTAGTAGCGGGGGGGCAGTTGAGCAGTTCTTC